This T cell receptor beta chain was recorded in a study of blood T cell repertoires in COVID-19. Study information: COVID-19 samples, acute and convalescent, were from the United States, Italy and Spain. The analysed material was cDNA or gDNA that came from T cells, B-cell-depleted T cells, or PBMCs.

The V gene end was trimmed by 5 bases and the J gene end by 3 bases; junction bases not matched to a gene: 3. CDR1 and CDR2 (germline): PRHDT, FYEKMQ (reference sequence). This CDR3 is built from 15 residues. Authors' analysis steps: Estimation of nucleated cell counts was performed using reference gene primer amplification. Repertoires were generated with immunoSEQ multiplex PCR, while TCRdb's copy carries only in-frame clones and drops some. V, J and clone size were drawn from that table, and D and trimming were deduced from the DNA. The sample lists under 300,000 clones; 92% were seen once. A Seattle source enrolled patients during active infection and followed them longitudinally.

What was sequenced was peripheral blood. This chain links TRBV13 with TRBJ2-3, with TRBD2 matching over 12 bases. The sequence came from a man aged 30-40 years with COVID-19, enrolled during active disease. CDR3 in amino acids: CASSHTSGGTDTQYF. In nucleotides, the CDR3 is TGTGCCAGCAGCCACACTAGCGGGGGGACAGATACGCAGTATTTT. Together with reference TRBV13 and TRBJ2-3, the CDR3 gives the full variable domain: AAGVIQSPRHLIKEKRETATLKCYPIPRHDTVYWYQQGPGQDPQFLISFYEKMQSDKGSIPDRFSAQQFSDYHSELNMSSLELGDSALYFCASSHTSGGTDTQYFGPGTRLTVL.